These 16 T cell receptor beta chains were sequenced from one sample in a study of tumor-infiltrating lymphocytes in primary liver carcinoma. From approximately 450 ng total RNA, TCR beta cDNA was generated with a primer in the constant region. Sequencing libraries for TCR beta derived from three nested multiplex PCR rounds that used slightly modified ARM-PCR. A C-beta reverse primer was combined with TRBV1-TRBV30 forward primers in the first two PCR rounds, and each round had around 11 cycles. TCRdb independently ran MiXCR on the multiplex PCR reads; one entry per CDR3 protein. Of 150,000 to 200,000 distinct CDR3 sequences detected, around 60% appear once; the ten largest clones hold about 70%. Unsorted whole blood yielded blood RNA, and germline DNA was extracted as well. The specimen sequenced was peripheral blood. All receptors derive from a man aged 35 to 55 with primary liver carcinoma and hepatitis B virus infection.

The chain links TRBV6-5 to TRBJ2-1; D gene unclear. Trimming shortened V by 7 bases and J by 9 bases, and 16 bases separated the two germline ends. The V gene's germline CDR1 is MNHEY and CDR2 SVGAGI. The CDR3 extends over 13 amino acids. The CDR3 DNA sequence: TGTGCCAGCATACCGACCGACATTGGTGAGCAGTTCTTC. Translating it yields CASIPTDIGEQFF.

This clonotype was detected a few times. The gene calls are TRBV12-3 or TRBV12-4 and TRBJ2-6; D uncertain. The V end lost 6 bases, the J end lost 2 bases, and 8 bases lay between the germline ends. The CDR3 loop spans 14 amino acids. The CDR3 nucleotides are TGTGCCAGCAGGTTATCGGCTGGGGCCAACGTCCTGACTTTC. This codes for CASRLSAGANVLTF.

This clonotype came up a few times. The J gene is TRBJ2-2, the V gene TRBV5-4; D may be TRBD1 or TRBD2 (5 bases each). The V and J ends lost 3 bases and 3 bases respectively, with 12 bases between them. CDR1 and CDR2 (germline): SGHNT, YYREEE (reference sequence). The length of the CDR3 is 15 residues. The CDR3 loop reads CASSSGTHYTGELFF. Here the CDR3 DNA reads TGTGCCAGCAGCTCCGGGACCCACTACACCGGGGAGCTGTTTTTT. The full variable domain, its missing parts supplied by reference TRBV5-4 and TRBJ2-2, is ETGVTQSPTHLIKTRGQQVTLRCSSQSGHNTVSWYQQALGQGPQFIFQYYREEENGRGNFPPRFSGLQFPNYSSELNVNALELDDSALYLCASSSGTHYTGELFFGEGSRLTVL.

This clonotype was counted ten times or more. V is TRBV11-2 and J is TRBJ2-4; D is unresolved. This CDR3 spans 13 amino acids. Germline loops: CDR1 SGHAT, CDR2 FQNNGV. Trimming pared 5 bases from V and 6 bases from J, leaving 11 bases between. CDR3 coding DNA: TGTGCCAGCAGCCCCGGCTGGGGAAACATTCAGTACTTC. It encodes CASSPGWGNIQYF.

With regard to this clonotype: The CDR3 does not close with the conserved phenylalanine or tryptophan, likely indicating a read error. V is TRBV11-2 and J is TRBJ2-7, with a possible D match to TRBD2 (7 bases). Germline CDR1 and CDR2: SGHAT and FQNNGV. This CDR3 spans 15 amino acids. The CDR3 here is CVSSLGGTPAGEQYY. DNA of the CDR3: TGTGTCAGCAGCTTAGGTGGGACACCAGCGGGGGAGCAGTACTAC.

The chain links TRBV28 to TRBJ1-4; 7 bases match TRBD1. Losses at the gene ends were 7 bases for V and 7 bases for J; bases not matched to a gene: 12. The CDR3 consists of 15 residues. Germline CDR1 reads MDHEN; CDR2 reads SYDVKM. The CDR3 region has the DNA TGTGCCAGCACCTCCAAGACAGGGTTGGGTGAAAAACTGTTTTTT. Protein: CASTSKTGLGEKLFF.

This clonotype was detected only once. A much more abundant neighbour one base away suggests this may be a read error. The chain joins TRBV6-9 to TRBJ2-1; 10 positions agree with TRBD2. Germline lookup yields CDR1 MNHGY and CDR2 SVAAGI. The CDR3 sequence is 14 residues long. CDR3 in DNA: TGTGCCAACAGTTCTAGCGGGGGTTACAATGAGCAGTTCTTC. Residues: CANSSSGGYNEQFF.

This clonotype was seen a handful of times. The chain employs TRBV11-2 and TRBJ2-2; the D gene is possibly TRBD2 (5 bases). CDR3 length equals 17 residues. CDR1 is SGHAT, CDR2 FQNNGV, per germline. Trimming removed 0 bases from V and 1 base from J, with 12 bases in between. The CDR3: CASSLDELARNTGELFF. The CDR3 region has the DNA TGTGCCAGCAGCTTAGATGAGCTAGCTCGGAACACCGGGGAGCTGTTTTTT. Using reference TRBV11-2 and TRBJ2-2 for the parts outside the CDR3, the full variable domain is EAGVAQSPRYKIIEKRQSVAFWCNPISGHATLYWYQQILGQGPKLLIQFQNNGVVDDSQLPKDRFSAERLKGVDSTLKIQPAKLEDSAVYLCASSLDELARNTGELFFGEGSRLTVL.

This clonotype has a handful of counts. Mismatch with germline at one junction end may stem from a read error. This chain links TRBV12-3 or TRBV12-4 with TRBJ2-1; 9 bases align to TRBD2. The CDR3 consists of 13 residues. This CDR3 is CGSQTSGYNEQFF. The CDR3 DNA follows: TGTGGCAGCCAGACTAGCGGCTACAATGAGCAGTTCTTC.

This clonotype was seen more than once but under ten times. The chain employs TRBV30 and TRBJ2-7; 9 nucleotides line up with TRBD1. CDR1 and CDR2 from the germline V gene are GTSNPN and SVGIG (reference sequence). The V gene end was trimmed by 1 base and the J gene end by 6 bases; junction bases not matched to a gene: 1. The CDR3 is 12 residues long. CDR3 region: CAWSGQGGEQYF. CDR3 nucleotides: TGTGCCTGGAGTGGACAGGGGGGCGAGCAGTACTTC. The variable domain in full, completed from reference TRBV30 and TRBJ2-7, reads SQTIHQWPATLVQPVGSPLSLECTVEGTSNPNLYWYRQAAGRGLQLLFYSVGIGQISSEVPQNLSASRPQDRQFILSSKKLLLSDSGFYLCAWSGQGGEQYFGPGTRLTVT.

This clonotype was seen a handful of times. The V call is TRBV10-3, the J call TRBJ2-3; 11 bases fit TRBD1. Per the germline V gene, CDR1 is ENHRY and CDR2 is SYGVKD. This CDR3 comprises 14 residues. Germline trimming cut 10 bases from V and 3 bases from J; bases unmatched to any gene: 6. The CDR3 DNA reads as TGTGCCACCCGGGACAGGGGGGTTACAGATACGCAGTATTTT. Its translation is CATRDRGVTDTQYF.

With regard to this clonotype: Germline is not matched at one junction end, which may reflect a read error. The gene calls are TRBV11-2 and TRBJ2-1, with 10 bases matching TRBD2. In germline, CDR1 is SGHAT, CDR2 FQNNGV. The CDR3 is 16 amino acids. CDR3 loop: CVSSLAGASEYDEQFF. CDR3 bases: TGTGTCAGCAGCCTAGCGGGGGCTAGCGAGTACGATGAGCAGTTCTTC.

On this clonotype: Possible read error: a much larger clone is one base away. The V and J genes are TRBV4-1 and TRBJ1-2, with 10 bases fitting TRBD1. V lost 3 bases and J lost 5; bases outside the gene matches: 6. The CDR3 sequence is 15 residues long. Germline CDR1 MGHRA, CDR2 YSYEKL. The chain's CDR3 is CASSQMTGGRYGYTF. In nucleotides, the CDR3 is TGCGCCAGCAGCCAGATGACAGGGGGCAGGTATGGCTACACCTTC.

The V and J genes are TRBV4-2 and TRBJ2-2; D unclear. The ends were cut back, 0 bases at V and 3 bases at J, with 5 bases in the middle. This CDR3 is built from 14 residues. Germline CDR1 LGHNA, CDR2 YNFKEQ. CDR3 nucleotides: TGTGCCAGCAGCCAAGAATGGGACACCGGGGAGCTGTTTTTT. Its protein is CASSQEWDTGELFF.

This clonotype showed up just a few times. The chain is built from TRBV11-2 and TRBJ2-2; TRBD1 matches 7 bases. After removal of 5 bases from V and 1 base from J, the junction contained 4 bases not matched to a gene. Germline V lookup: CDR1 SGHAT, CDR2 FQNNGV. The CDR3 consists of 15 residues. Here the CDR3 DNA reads TGTGCCAGCAGCCCTTGGACAGGGAACACCGGGGAGCTGTTTTTT. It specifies CASSPWTGNTGELFF.

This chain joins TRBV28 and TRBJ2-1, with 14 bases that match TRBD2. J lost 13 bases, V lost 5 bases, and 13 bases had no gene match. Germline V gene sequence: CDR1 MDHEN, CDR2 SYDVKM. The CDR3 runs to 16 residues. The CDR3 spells CASSAGTSGSSETQFF. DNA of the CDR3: TGTGCCAGCAGTGCCGGGACTAGCGGGAGTTCGGAGACCCAGTTCTTC.